The present T cell receptor beta chain was sequenced within a study of Graves' ophthalmopathy and Graves' hyperthyroidism. Study details: Peripheral blood sampling occurred at initial diagnosis, before any treatment.

Overall study results and limits: Sensitivity of 65% to 71% and specificity of 72% to 80% were achieved by the model that predicted ophthalmopathy progression.

For donors with ophthalmopathy, the disease showed moderate-to-severe activity, reached CAS ≥3 and NOSPECS ≥4, and had lasted under 3 months. This clonotype was detected ten times or more. As yet, its antigen is unknown. RNA transcripts served as template for amplifying TCR beta CDR3 sequences. HTBI-primed RT-PCR formed the first round, and a multiplex PCR formed the second. One entry per CDR3 protein, called by TCRdb with MiXCR from the multiplex PCR reads. Of hundreds of thousands of distinct CDR3 sequences listed, about two fifths are singletons. Germline V gene sequence: CDR1 MNHEY, CDR2 SMNVEV (reference sequence). This CDR3 is 14 amino acids long. Trimming removed 8 bases from V and 8 bases from J; junction bases left unmatched: 8.

This sequence joins TRBV27 and TRBJ1-6; TRBD1 aligns across 8 bases. Sequenced input: peripheral blood. The sequence came from an adult man with Graves' ophthalmopathy. CDR3 DNA: TGTGCCAGCTGGACAGGGAGTCGGCATTCACCCCTCCACTTT. It translates to CASWTGSRHSPLHF.